The 20 T cell receptor beta chains in this list originate from one sample, sequenced in a study of vaccination and CD4 T cells after COVID-19. CD4+ T cells that had been cultured provided DNA sequenced with the Oncomine TCR Beta short-read assay. TCRdb processed the PCR reads anew with MiXCR; each CDR3 protein has one entry. Of some 18,000 distinct CDR3 sequences in the sample, roughly 27% were seen once. No antigens are known for them. Stated treatment: roughly 10-day PBMC culture with coronavirus spike peptide pools or control peptides (ViraFEST assay). The source material was cultured CD4+ T cells from blood. The receptors were gathered from a human donor with COVID-19.

This sequence joins TRBV6-5 and TRBJ2-2; D is possibly TRBD2 (6 bases). Germline CDR1 is MNHEY and CDR2 is SVGAGI. The V gene lost 1 base and the J gene lost 3 bases, with 9 bases spanning the gap. The CDR3 sequence is 15 residues long. The CDR3 reads CASSYFGGDTGELFF. The CDR3 nucleotides read TGTGCCAGCAGTTACTTTGGCGGGGACACCGGGGAGCTGTTTTTT.

This sequence joins TRBV27 and TRBJ2-3; 9 positions match TRBD2. The CDR3 length is 13 residues. The V and J ends lost 8 bases and 4 bases, in that order; junction bases with no gene match: 4. CDR1 is MNHEY and CDR2 is SMNVEV in the germline V gene (reference sequence). CDR3 sequence: CASRRGGADTQYF. CDR3 DNA sequence: TGTGCCAGCCGGCGGGGGGGGGCAGATACGCAGTATTTT.

Only one count was recorded for this clonotype. The CDR3 here is CASSRLGQGGNTEAFF. The CDR3 bases are TGTGCCAGCAGCCGTCTAGGACAAGGGGGGAACACTGAAGCTTTCTTT. The V call is TRBV7-3, the J call TRBJ1-1; tentatively, D is TRBD1 (6 bases). V lost 5 bases and J lost 1, with 17 bases in between. The CDR3 length is 16 residues. CDR1 is SGHTA, CDR2 FQGTGA, per germline.

This chain uses TRBV6-5 with TRBJ2-4; D is uncertain. V lost 0 bases and J lost 0, with 9 bases in between. Per germline, CDR1 MNHEY and CDR2 SVGAGI. This CDR3 contains 16 residues. As DNA, the CDR3 is TGTGCCAGCAGTTACTCATCGCGCCTAGCCAAAAACATTCAGTACTTC. It encodes CASSYSSRLAKNIQYF.

The V call is TRBV11-1, the J call TRBJ1-1; no reliable D call. Germline CDR1 SGHAT, CDR2 FQDESV (reference sequence). V lost 5 bases, J lost 1 base, and 11 bases lay in between. The CDR3 is 14 residues long. The CDR3 nucleotides are TGTGCCAGCAGCCGGACCGGCAGGAACACTGAAGCTTTCTTT. Its translation: CASSRTGRNTEAFF.

The rearrangement links TRBV2 to TRBJ2-1; D possibly corresponds to TRBD2 (7 bases). This CDR3 has 14 amino acids. Trimming stripped 4 bases from V and 12 bases from J, with 19 bases between. CDR1 is SNHLY, CDR2 FYNNEI, per germline. The CDR3 DNA reads as TGTGCCAGCAGTGGTGGGGGCTCCTCGGGAGGGCAGTTCTTC. This codes for CASSGGGSSGGQFF. Looking up the rest from reference TRBV2 and TRBJ2-1 gives the full variable domain: EPEVTQTPSHQVTQMGQEVILRCVPISNHLYFYWYRQILGQKVEFLVSFYNNEISEKSEIFDDQFSVERPDGSNFTLKIRSTKLEDSAMYFCASSGGGSSGGQFFGPGTRLTVL.

This clonotype was seen only once. This sequence joins TRBV18 and TRBJ2-5; TRBD2 is a possible D gene (6 bases). The CDR3 sequence is 14 residues long. The germline CDR1 and CDR2 sequences are KGHSH and LQKENI. V was pared by 5 bases and J by 5 bases, with 15 bases between. The CDR3 reads CASSAGTAGETQYF. The CDR3 DNA is TGTGCCAGCTCAGCGGGGACCGCCGGGGAGACCCAGTACTTC. The variable domain in full, with the rest retrieved from reference TRBV18 and TRBJ2-5, is NAGVMQNPRHLVRRRGQEARLRCSPMKGHSHVYWYRQLPEEGLKFMVYLQKENIIDESGMPKERFSAEFPKEGPSILRIQQVVRGDSAAYFCASSAGTAGETQYFGPGTRLLVL.

V gene TRBV20-1 combines with J gene TRBJ2-3; D is perhaps TRBD2 (5 bases). CDR3 length equals 16 residues. Per the germline V gene, CDR1 is DFQATT and CDR2 is SNEGSKA (reference sequence). V was pared by 0 bases and J by 0 bases, with 13 bases between. The CDR3 sequence is CSAREERSPSTDTQYF. The CDR3 coding sequence is TGCAGTGCTAGAGAAGAGCGGTCCCCTAGCACAGATACGCAGTATTTT.

This sequence joins TRBV20-1 and TRBJ2-3; D possibly corresponds to TRBD1 (6 bases). In germline, CDR1 is DFQATT, CDR2 SNEGSKA (reference sequence). The CDR3 is made up of 15 amino acids. V was cut by 5 bases and J by 10 bases, with 25 bases left in between. The CDR3 protein is CSADSGTPRSQAQYF. In nucleotides, the CDR3 is TGCAGTGCTGACTCCGGGACACCGAGAAGTCAAGCGCAGTATTTT.

This clonotype was recorded a few times. The chain is built from TRBV11-2 and TRBJ2-7; 7 bases match TRBD1. This CDR3 has 16 amino acids. The V gene end was trimmed by 6 bases and the J gene end by 3 bases; junction bases not matched to a gene: 14. Germline V gene sequence: CDR1 SGHAT, CDR2 FQNNGV. The CDR3 loop reads CASRSPWGRGSYEQYF. In DNA, the CDR3 is TGTGCCAGCAGATCCCCCTGGGGCAGGGGGAGCTACGAGCAGTACTTC.

This clonotype has more than one count but fewer than ten. The rearrangement joins TRBV7-2 to TRBJ2-2, with 11 bases matching TRBD2. Trimming at V came to 2 bases and at J to 2 bases, leaving 7 bases not matched to a gene. Germline CDR1 SGHTA, CDR2 FQGNSA. The CDR3 covers 18 residues. The CDR3 nucleotides are TGTGCCAGCAGCTTATTAGCGGGGGGGCCGTCAAACACCGGGGAGCTGTTTTTT. Its protein is CASSLLAGGPSNTGELFF.

V usage is TRBV2 and J usage is TRBJ2-5; the match to TRBD1 covers 9 bases. Germline trimming cut 6 bases from V and 5 bases from J; bases unmatched to any gene: 10. The CDR3 covers 15 residues. Looked up from germline, CDR1 is SNHLY and CDR2 is FYNNEI. The CDR3 region is CASRVNRGPAETQYF. CDR3 nucleotide sequence: TGTGCCAGCAGGGTTAACAGGGGGCCAGCGGAGACCCAGTACTTC.

The rearrangement uses TRBV28 and TRBJ1-2; 8 bases agree with TRBD1. The CDR3 spans 19 residues. With 4 bases clipped from V and 7 bases from J, the junction kept 23 bases outside the gene matches. Germline V gene data show CDR1 as MDHEN and CDR2 as SYDVKM. The CDR3 DNA sequence: TGTGCCAGCAGTTCAAGGAGGACAGGGACGACTCGGGATCGACGTGGCTACACCTTC. Amino acid sequence: CASSSRRTGTTRDRRGYTF.

The chain recombines TRBV30 with TRBJ1-2, with D possibly matching TRBD1 (5 bases). Germline CDR1 and CDR2: GTSNPN and SVGIG (reference sequence). The V and J ends lost 0 bases and 4 bases respectively, with 12 bases between them. The CDR3 has 14 residues. CDR3 region: CAWSVLQGRYGYTF. The DNA for the CDR3 is TGTGCCTGGAGTGTACTTCAGGGCCGCTATGGCTACACCTTC.

The chain couples TRBV24-1 to TRBJ2-2, with D maybe TRBD1 (6 bases). V gave up 2 bases and J gave up 7 bases, with 10 bases separating them. Germline assignment: CDR1 KGHDR and CDR2 SFDVKD. The CDR3 runs 14 residues. As DNA, the CDR3 is TGTGCCACCAGTGATTCAGGGGAAATCGGGGAGCTGTTTTTT. Translation gives CATSDSGEIGELFF.

The rearrangement links TRBV5-4 to TRBJ1-4; 7 positions agree with TRBD1. The germline V gene has CDR1 SGHNT and CDR2 YYREEE (reference sequence). The CDR3 has 16 amino acids. The ends lost 4 bases at V and 0 bases at J; junction bases unmatched: 6. This CDR3 reads CASSPGQPTTNEKLFF. Written as DNA, the CDR3 is TGTGCCAGCAGCCCGGGACAGCCGACAACTAATGAAAAACTGTTTTTT.

Only a few counts were recorded for this clonotype. The chain combines TRBV24-1 with TRBJ1-6; 9 bases match TRBD1. J was trimmed by 6 bases and V by 3 bases; bases with no gene match: 14. The CDR3 has 19 residues. Germline-derived CDR1 and CDR2 are KGHDR and SFDVKD. CDR3 bases: TGTGCCACCAGTGATCTGAAGGCCGGGACAGGGAAGCGTAATTCACCCCTCCACTTT. It specifies CATSDLKAGTGKRNSPLHF.

This clonotype was counted only a few times. The chain recombines TRBV20-1 with TRBJ1-3, with TRBD1 matching over 7 bases. V was pared by 3 bases and J by 4 bases, with 3 bases of the junction left unmatched. The CDR3 length is 13 residues. The germline V gene encodes CDR1 DFQATT and CDR2 SNEGSKA (reference sequence). The CDR3 reads CSARWDSGNTIYF. The DNA of the CDR3 is TGCAGTGCTAGGTGGGACAGCGGAAACACCATATATTTT.

This chain links TRBV27 with TRBJ1-1; D ambiguous. The germline V and J ends were trimmed by 5 bases and 1 base, with 11 bases remaining between them. The CDR3 has 14 residues. CDR1 MNHEY and CDR2 SMNVEV come from the germline V gene (reference sequence). For the CDR3, the DNA is TGTGCCAGCAGTCCAAGGACGGGGAACACTGAAGCTTTCTTT. Encoded protein: CASSPRTGNTEAFF.

The V and J genes are TRBV7-2 and TRBJ2-3; D might be TRBD2 (6 bases). The germline gives CDR1 SGHTA, CDR2 FQGNSA. The CDR3 extends over 16 amino acids. Trimming removed 1 base from V and 1 base from J, with 12 bases in between. This CDR3 reads CASSLVQGGGTDTQYF. CDR3 nucleotide sequence: TGTGCCAGCAGCTTAGTGCAGGGAGGAGGCACAGATACGCAGTATTTT.